Below, one T cell receptor beta chain is given with its context. This clone has a handful of counts. It has no known antigen specificity. No base-level quality is on record; no much larger clone is a single base apart. These data originate in a study of blood T cell repertoires in COVID-19 (dated by TCRdb to about 2020). Regarding the study in general: Samples from collaborators originated in the United States, Italy and Spain and spanned both the acute and convalescent phases of COVID-19. The material from the prospective study consisted of cDNA or gDNA derived from T cells, B-cell-depleted T cells, or PBMCs. Deeply sampled blood TCRbeta repertoires from subjects exposed to, actively infected with, or recovered from COVID-19 were included in the dataset. The repertoires were made available in a free public database intended to serve as a resource for research on the immune response to SARS-CoV-2. The samples were drawn from the first 160 participants of the ongoing ImmuneRACE study and from 1,254 subjects provided by 6 global collaborators. The sample metadata nearly always contained a de-identified subject ID, COVID-19 status, age in years and sex. Where HLA class I and class II types were available, the types were taken from metadata supplied by the sample provider, not from assay-based typing. The research as a whole found: How much clinical and demographic metadata was included differed by source and by participant, and the metadata was provided uncurated.

V gives up 8 bases and J gives up 1 base, and the segment between their germline ends measures 11 bases. The CDR3 runs 13 residues from the cysteine to the phenylalanine. Only the CDR3 portion is preserved as DNA: 39 bases, with reading frame beginning at the first base. The CDR1 and CDR2 encoded by the germline V gene are SGHNT and YENEEA. Each collaborating institution followed its own protocols to collect whole blood in K2EDTA tubes. For TCRbeta analysis, collaborators shipped samples in one of three forms: frozen whole blood, isolated PBMCs, or DNA extracted from either of those sample types. TCRbeta CDR3 regions were amplified from genomic DNA using the immunoSEQ Assay, a bias-controlled multiplex PCR. In the original analysis: Nucleated cell counts per sample were estimated from amplification of reference gene primers within the assay. Sequence reads were collapsed and filtered to measure the absolute abundance of every unique TCRbeta CDR3 rearrangement. For each sample, productive Simpson clonality was calculated as the square root of Simpson's diversity index over productive rearrangements. The source is immuneACCESS, and TCRdb retained only in-frame sequences with V and J called. Part of the clones is not carried over; for the studies checked, unresolved V genes explain less than half of this, and the remainder is unexplained. V, J and clone size were drawn from that table, and D and trimming were deduced from the DNA. In this sample the table shows 50,000 to 60,000 clones, almost 85% of which occur a single time. The ten largest account for about 13% of the sample.

The chain is encoded by TRBV11-3 joined to TRBJ1-1; possibly the D gene is TRBD1, per 6 matching bases. The sequenced sample was peripheral blood. This receptor was taken from a human donor in a cohort sampled during active COVID-19. The CDR3 here reads CASGLTGNTEAFF. The nucleotide sequence is TGTGCCAGCGGTCTGACAGGGAACACTGAAGCTTTCTTT.